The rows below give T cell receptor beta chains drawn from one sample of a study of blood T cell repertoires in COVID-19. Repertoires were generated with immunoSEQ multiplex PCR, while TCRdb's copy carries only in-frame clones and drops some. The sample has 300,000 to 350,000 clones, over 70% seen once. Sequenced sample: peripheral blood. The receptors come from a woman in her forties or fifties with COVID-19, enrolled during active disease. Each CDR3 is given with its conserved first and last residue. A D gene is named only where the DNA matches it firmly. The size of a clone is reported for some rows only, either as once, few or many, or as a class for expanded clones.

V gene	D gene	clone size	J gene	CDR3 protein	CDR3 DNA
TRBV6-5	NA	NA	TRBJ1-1	CASSYSNRANTEAFF	TGTGCCAGCAGTTACTCGAACAGGGCGAACACTGAAGCTTTCTTT
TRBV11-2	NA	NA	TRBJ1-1	CASQNAGRNTEAFF	TGTGCCAGCCAAAACGCGGGACGGAACACTGAAGCTTTCTTT
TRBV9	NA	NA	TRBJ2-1	CASSVVSYNEQFF	TGTGCCAGCAGCGTAGTTTCTTACAATGAGCAGTTCTTC
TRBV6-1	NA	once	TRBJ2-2	CASSELGELFF	TGTGCCAGCAGTGAACTTGGGGAGCTGTTTTTT
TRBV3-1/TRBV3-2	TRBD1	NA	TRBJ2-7	CASSQDEVPGQGYHEQYF	TGTGCCAGCAGCCAAGATGAAGTACCGGGACAGGGTTACCACGAGCAGTACTTC
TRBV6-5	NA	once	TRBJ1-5	CASNLSPGQPQHF	TGTGCCAGCAACCTCAGTCCCGGGCAGCCCCAGCATTTT
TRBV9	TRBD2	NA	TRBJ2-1	CASSDLTSGSYNEQFF	TGTGCCAGCAGCGACCTGACTAGCGGGAGCTACAATGAGCAGTTCTTC
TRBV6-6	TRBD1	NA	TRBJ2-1	CASRTPGQGVHEQFF	TGTGCCAGCAGAACACCGGGACAGGGGGTGCATGAGCAGTTCTTC
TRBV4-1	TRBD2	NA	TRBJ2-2	CASSHPGGLGRELFF	TGCGCCAGCAGCCATCCCGGAGGACTAGGGCGGGAGCTGTTTTTT
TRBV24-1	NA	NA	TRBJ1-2	CATSDGNGGGYTF	TGTGCCACCAGTGATGGTAACGGGGGTGGCTACACCTTC
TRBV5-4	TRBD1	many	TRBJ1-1	CASSLAGGRAAFF	TGTGCCAGCAGCTTGGCAGGGGGAAGAGCAGCTTTCTTT
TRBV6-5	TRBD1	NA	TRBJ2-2	CASRDRGGGTGELFF	TGTGCCAGCAGGGACAGGGGGGGCGGCACCGGGGAGCTGTTTTTT
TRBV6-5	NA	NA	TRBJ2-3	CASSYSGLGADTQYF	TGTGCCAGCAGTTACTCCGGGTTAGGGGCAGATACGCAGTATTTT
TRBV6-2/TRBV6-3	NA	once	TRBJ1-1	CASSYYGRNTEAFF	TGTGCCAGCAGTTACTATGGCAGGAACACTGAAGCTTTCTTT
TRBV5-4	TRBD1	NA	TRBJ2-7	CASSFEAGGRGEYF	TGTGCCAGCAGCTTCGAAGCAGGGGGCCGAGGGGAGTACTTC
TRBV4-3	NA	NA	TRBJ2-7	CASSQDRLAYEQYF	TGCGCCAGCAGCCAAGATCGACTAGCCTACGAGCAGTACTTC
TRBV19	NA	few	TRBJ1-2	CASSQGWFGSSYGYTF	TGTGCCAGTAGCCAAGGGTGGTTCGGGAGCAGCTATGGCTACACCTTC
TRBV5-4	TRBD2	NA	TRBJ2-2	CASSPHSGRNTGELFF	TGTGCCAGCAGCCCACATAGCGGGAGGAACACCGGGGAGCTGTTTTTT
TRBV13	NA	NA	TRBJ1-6	CASSHTPLSYNSPLHF	TGTGCCAGCAGCCATACCCCGCTGAGCTATAATTCACCCCTCCACTTT
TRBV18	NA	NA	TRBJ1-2	CASSPPEVVGYTF	TGTGCCAGCTCACCACCAGAGGTCGTCGGCTACACCTTC
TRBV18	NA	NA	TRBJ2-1	CASSPVSGSYNEQFF	TGTGCCAGCTCACCCGTTAGCGGAAGCTACAATGAGCAGTTCTTC
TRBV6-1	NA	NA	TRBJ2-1	CASSGGIFTRHNEQFF	TGTGCCAGCAGTGGAGGAATTTTCACAAGACACAATGAGCAGTTCTTC
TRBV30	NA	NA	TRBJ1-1	CAWSYDNGSEAFF	TGTGCCTGGAGTTACGACAACGGGAGTGAAGCTTTCTTT
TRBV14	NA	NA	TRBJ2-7	CASSQLEPPYEQYF	TGTGCCAGCAGCCAATTAGAACCCCCCTACGAGCAGTACTTC
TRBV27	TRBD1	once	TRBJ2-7	CASRKGTGTVRGYEQYF	TGTGCCAGCAGGAAGGGGACAGGGACGGTTAGAGGCTACGAGCAGTACTTC
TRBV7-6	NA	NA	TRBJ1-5	CASSLDGQFNQPQHF	TGTGCCAGCAGCTTAGATGGACAGTTCAATCAGCCCCAGCATTTT
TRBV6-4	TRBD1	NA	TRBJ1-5	CASSGSGTGDAQPQHF	TGTGCCAGCAGTGGCTCGGGAACAGGGGATGCTCAGCCCCAGCATTTT
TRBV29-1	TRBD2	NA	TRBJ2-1	CSGGLAGFNEQFF	TGCAGCGGGGGACTAGCGGGATTCAATGAGCAGTTCTTC
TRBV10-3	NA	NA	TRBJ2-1	CAISTKTGTSNNEQFF	TGTGCCATCAGTACGAAAACCGGGACATCCAACAATGAGCAGTTCTTC
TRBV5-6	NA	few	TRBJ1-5	CASSLGLNQPQHF	TGTGCCAGCAGCTTGGGTCTAAATCAGCCCCAGCATTTT
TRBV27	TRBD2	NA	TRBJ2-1	CASSPGTSGIEQFF	TGTGCCAGCAGCCCCGGGACTAGTGGGATTGAGCAGTTCTTC
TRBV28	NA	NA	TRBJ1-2	CASIRRGARYGYTF	TGTGCCAGTATCCGGCGTGGGGCGCGTTACGGCTACACCTTC
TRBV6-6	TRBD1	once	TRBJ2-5	CASSYDRVSETQYF	TGTGCCAGCAGTTACGACAGGGTATCGGAGACCCAGTACTTC
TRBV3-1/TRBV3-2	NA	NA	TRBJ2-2	CASSQARRAGYTGELFF	TGTGCCAGCAGCCAAGCACGCCGGGCGGGTTACACCGGGGAGCTGTTTTTT
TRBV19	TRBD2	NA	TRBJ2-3	CASSIGGGWADTQYF	TGTGCCAGTAGTATTGGGGGAGGGTGGGCAGATACGCAGTATTTT
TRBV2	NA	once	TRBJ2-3	CASSVLDTQYF	TGTGCCAGCAGTGTTCTAGATACGCAGTATTTT
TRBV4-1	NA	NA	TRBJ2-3	CASSQQGTSTDTQYF	TGCGCCAGCAGCCAGCAGGGTACTAGCACAGATACGCAGTATTTT
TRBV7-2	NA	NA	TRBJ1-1	CASSLVREGEAFF	TGTGCCAGCAGCTTAGTTAGGGAGGGCGAAGCTTTCTTT
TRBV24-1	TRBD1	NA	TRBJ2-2	CATSDSVTGKVGELFF	TGTGCCACCAGTGATTCGGTGACAGGGAAGGTCGGGGAGCTGTTTTTT
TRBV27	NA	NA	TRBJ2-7	CASRDRGGTPSSYEQYF	TGTGCCAGCAGGGATAGGGGAGGGACACCCAGCTCCTACGAGCAGTACTTC
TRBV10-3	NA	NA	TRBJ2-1	CAISGGGGGPSYNEQFF	TGTGCCATCAGTGGGGGAGGAGGCGGCCCCTCCTACAATGAGCAGTTCTTC